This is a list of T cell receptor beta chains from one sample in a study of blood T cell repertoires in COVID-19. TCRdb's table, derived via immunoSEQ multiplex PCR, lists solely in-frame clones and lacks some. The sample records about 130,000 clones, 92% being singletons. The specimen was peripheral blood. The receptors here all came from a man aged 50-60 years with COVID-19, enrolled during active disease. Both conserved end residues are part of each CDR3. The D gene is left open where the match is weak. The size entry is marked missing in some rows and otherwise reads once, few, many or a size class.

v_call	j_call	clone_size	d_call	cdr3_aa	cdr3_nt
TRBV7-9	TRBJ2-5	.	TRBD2	CASSDISGRALETQYF	TGTGCCAGCAGCGACATTAGCGGGAGGGCCCTAGAGACCCAGTACTTC
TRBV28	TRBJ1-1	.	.	CASSLPTGSAFF	TGTGCCAGCAGTTTACCTACAGGAAGCGCTTTCTTT
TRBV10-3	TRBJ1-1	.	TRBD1	CAIRSSGTVNTEAFF	TGTGCCATCAGATCCTCCGGGACAGTGAACACTGAAGCTTTCTTT
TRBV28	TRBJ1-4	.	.	CASSSSAGKLFF	TGTGCCAGCAGTTCATCTGCAGGAAAACTGTTTTTT
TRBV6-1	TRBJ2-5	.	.	CASSEGGSEETQYF	TGTGCCAGCAGTGAAGGGGGCAGTGAAGAGACCCAGTACTTC
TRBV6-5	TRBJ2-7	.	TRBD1	CASHRDRGSYEQYF	TGTGCCAGTCATAGGGACAGGGGATCCTACGAGCAGTACTTC
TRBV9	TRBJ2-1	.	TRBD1	CASSELGQGPGEQFF	TGTGCCAGCAGCGAACTGGGACAGGGTCCAGGTGAGCAGTTCTTC
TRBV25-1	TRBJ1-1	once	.	CASSGTPNEAFF	TGTGCCAGCTCCGGGACACCGAACGAAGCTTTCTTT
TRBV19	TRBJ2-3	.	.	CASSIQGWDTQYF	TGTGCCAGTAGTATTCAGGGGTGGGATACGCAGTATTTT
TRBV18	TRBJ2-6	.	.	CASSPLRPGKVSGVNVLTF	TGTGCCAGCTCACCACTTCGCCCCGGGAAAGTCTCTGGGGTCAACGTCCTGACTTTC
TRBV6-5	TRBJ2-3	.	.	CATKIWGSPTDTQYF	TGTGCCACCAAAATATGGGGCTCTCCCACAGATACGCAGTATTTT
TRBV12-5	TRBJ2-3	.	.	CASGRGAGDTQYF	TGTGCTAGTGGACGGGGGGCAGGAGATACGCAGTATTTT
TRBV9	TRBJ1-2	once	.	CASSVGTSYYGYTF	TGTGCCAGCAGCGTAGGGACTTCCTACTATGGCTACACCTTC
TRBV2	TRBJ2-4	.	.	CASSESRAKNIQYF	TGTGCCAGCAGTGAGAGTCGAGCCAAAAACATTCAGTACTTC
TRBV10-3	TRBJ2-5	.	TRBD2	CATAGDVGETQYF	TGTGCCACCGCGGGGGACGTGGGAGAGACCCAGTACTTC
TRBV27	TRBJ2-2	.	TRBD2	CASSLGLAREGELFF	TGTGCCAGCAGTTTAGGACTAGCGCGGGAGGGGGAGCTGTTTTTT
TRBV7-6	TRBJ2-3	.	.	CASSLGAGGGSSTDTQYF	TGTGCCAGCAGCTTAGGAGCTGGAGGCGGGTCTAGCACAGATACGCAGTATTTT
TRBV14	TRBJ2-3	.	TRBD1	CASSSVNPPGQGLFRTDTQYF	TGTGCCAGCAGCTCCGTAAACCCACCGGGACAGGGGTTATTTCGCACAGATACGCAGTATTTT
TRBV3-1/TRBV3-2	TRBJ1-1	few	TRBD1	CASSPRGRTEAFF	TGTGCCAGCAGCCCCAGGGGGAGGACTGAAGCTTTCTTT
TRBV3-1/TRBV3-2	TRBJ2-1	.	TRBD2	CASSQVSGSDEQFF	TGTGCCAGCAGCCAAGTTAGCGGGAGTGATGAGCAGTTCTTC
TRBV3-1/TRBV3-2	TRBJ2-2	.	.	CASSPGGGGITGELFF	TGTGCCAGCAGCCCTGGGGGTGGGGGCATCACCGGGGAGCTGTTTTTT
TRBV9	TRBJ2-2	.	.	CASSEPREANTGELFF	TGTGCCAGCAGCGAGCCTAGGGAGGCGAACACCGGGGAGCTGTTTTTT
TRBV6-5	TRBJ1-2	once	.	CASSYGAGGSNYGYTF	TGTGCCAGCAGTTACGGGGCGGGGGGTTCTAACTATGGCTACACCTTC
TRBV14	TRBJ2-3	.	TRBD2	CASSQGLAVGADTQYF	TGTGCCAGCAGCCAAGGACTAGCGGTAGGGGCAGATACGCAGTATTTT
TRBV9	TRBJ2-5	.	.	CASSVDRGETQYF	TGTGCCAGCAGCGTAGATAGGGGAGAGACCCAGTACTTC
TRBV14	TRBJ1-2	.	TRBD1	CASSRTGAIYGYTF	TGTGCCAGCAGCCGGACAGGGGCTATCTATGGCTACACCTTC
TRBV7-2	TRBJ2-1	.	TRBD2	CASSRRRESTEQFF	TGTGCCAGCAGCCGTAGGCGGGAGTCAACTGAGCAGTTCTTC
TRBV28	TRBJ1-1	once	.	CASSLVTRNTEAFF	TGTGCCAGCAGTTTGGTAACAAGGAACACTGAAGCTTTCTTT
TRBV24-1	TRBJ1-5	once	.	CATSDFVGRRSSQPQHF	TGTGCCACCAGTGATTTTGTGGGCCGAAGGTCGTCCCAGCCCCAGCATTTT
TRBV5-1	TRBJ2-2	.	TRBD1	CASAPGTGNTGELFF	TGCGCCAGCGCTCCCGGGACAGGGAACACCGGGGAGCTGTTTTTT
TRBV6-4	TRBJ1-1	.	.	CASRAARGTEAFF	TGTGCCAGCAGGGCCGCTAGGGGAACTGAAGCTTTCTTT
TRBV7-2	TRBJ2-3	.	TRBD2	CASSVLAGGVDTQYF	TGTGCCAGCAGCGTACTAGCGGGAGGTGTAGATACGCAGTATTTT
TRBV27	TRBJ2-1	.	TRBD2	CASSGTSLDSYNEQFF	TGTGCCAGCAGTGGGACTAGCCTAGACTCCTACAATGAGCAGTTCTTC
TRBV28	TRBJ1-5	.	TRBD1	CASSSQGVPSNQPQHF	TGTGCCAGCAGTTCACAGGGGGTCCCAAGCAATCAGCCCCAGCATTTT
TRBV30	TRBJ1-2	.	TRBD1	CAWSGGQGGYGYTF	TGTGCCTGGAGCGGCGGACAGGGGGGCTATGGCTACACCTTC
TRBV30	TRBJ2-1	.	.	CAWSPGSGFSEQFF	TGTGCCTGGAGCCCGGGATCGGGGTTTTCTGAGCAGTTCTTC
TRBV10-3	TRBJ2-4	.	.	CAIRGDTPTLGNIQYF	TGTGCCATCAGGGGGGACACACCAACCCTCGGAAACATTCAGTACTTC